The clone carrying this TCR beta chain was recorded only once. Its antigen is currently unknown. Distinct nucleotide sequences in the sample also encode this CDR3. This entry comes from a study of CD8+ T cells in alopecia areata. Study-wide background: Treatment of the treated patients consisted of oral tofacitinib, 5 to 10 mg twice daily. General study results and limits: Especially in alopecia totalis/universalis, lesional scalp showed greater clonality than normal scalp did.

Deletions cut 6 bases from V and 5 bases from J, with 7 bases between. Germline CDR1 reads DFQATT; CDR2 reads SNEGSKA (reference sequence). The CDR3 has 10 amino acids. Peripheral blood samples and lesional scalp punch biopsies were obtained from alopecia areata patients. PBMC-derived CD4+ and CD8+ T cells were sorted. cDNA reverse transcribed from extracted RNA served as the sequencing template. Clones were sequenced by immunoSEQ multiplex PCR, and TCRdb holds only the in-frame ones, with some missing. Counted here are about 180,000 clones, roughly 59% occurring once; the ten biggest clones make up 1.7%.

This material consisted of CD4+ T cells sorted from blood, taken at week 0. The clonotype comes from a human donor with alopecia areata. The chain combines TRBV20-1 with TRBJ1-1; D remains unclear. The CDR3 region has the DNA TGCAGTGCGTCCCAGACTGAAGCTTTCTTT. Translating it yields CSASQTEAFF.